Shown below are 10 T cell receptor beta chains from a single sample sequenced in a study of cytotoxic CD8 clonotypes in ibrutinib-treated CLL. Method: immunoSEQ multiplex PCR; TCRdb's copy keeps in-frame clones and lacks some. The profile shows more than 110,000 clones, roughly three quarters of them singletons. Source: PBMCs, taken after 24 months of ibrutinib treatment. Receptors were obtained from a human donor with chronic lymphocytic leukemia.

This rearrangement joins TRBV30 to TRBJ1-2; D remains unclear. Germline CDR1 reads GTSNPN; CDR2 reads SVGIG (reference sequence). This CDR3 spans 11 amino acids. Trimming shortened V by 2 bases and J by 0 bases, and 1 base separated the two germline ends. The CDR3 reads CAWSTNYGYTF. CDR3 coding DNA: TGTGCCTGGAGTACTAACTATGGCTACACCTTC.

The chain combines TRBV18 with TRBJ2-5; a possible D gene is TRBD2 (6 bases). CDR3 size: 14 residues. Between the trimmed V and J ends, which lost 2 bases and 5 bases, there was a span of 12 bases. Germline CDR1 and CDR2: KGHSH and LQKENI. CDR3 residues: CASSPEPGEETQYF. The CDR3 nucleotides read TGTGCCAGCTCACCAGAGCCGGGAGAGGAGACCCAGTACTTC.

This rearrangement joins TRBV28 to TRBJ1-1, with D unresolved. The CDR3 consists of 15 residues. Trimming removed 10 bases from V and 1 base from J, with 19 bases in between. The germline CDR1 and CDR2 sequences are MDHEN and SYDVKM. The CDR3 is CAITPGQVGNTEAFF. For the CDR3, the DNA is TGTGCCATCACCCCCGGGCAGGTAGGGAACACTGAAGCTTTCTTT.

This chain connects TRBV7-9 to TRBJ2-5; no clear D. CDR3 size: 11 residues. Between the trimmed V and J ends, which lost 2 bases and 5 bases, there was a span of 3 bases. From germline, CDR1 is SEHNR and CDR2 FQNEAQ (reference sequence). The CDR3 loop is CASSLQETQYF. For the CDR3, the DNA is TGTGCCAGCAGCTTACAGGAGACCCAGTACTTC.

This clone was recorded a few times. The CDR3 loop is CSVQPGTPIGSYNEQFF. The CDR3, as DNA: TGCAGCGTCCAACCCGGGACCCCGATTGGCTCCTACAATGAGCAGTTCTTC. The rearrangement uses TRBV29-1 and TRBJ2-1; TRBD1 or TRBD2 may be the D gene (5 bases each). Germline CDR1 SQVTM, CDR2 ANQGSEA. This CDR3 spans 17 amino acids. V lost 6 bases and J lost 0, with 21 bases in between.

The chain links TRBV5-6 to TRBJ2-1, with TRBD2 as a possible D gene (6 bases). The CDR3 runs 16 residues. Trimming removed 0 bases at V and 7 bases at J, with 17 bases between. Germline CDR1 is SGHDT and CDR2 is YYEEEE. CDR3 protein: CASSLVRGKGINEQFF. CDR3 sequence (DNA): TGTGCCAGCAGCTTGGTCCGCGGGAAGGGAATTAATGAGCAGTTCTTC.

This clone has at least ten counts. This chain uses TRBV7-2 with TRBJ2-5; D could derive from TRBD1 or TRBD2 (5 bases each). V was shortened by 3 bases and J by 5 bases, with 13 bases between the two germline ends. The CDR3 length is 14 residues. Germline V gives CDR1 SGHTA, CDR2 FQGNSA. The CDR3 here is CASSLRGPRETQYF. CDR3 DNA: TGTGCCAGCAGCTTGAGGGGCCCCAGGGAGACCCAGTACTTC. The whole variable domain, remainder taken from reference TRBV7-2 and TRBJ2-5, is GAGVSQSPSNKVTEKGKDVELRCDPISGHTALYWYRQSLGQGLEFLIYFQGNSAPDKSGLPSDRFSAERTGGSVSTLTIQRTQQEDSAVYLCASSLRGPRETQYFGPGTRLLVL.

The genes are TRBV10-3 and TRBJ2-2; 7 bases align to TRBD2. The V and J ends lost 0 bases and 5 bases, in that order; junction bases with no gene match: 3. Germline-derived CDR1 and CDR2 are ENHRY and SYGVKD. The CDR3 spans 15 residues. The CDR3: CAISESTGGTGELFF. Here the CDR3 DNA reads TGTGCCATCAGTGAGTCTACCGGGGGGACCGGGGAGCTGTTTTTT.

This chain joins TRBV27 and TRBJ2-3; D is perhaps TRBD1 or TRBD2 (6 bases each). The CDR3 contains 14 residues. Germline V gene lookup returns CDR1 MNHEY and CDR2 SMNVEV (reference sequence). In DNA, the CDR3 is TGTCACCCCACACTCCGGGGGCGCACAGATACGCAGTATTTT. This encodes CHPTLRGRTDTQYF.

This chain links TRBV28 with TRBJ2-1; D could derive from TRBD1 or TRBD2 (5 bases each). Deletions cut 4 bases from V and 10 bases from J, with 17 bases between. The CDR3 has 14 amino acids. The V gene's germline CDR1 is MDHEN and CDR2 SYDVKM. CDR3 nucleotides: TGTGCCAGCAGTTGGGGGTTCGCGGGTGGCGAGCAGTTCTTC. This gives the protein CASSWGFAGGEQFF.